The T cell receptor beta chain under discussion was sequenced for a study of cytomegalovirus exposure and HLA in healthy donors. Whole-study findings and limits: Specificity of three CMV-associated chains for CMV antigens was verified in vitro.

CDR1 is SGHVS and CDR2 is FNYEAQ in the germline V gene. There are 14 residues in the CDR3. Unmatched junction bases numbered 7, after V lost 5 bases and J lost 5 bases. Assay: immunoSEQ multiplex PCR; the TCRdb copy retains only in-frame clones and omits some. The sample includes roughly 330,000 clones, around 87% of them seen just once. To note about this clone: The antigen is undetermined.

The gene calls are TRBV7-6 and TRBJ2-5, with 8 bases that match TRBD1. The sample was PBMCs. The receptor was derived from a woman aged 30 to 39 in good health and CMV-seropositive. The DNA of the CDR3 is TGTGCCAGCAGCCGTACAGGGGGTTGGGAGACCCAGTACTTC. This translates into CASSRTGGWETQYF.